The 2 T cell receptor delta chains listed next were all sequenced from one sample in a study of gamma-delta chains in newborns, infants, children. TCRdb re-called the reads using CATT. The repertoire holds around 5,200 delta-chain clones, with 18% as singletons. The sequencing sample was made of blood. Receptors originate from a child who was a newborn, infant or young child, either healthy, febrile or measles-vaccinated (not recorded which).

This clone is termed medium-sized. The chain is built from TRDV1 and TRDJ1, with 9 bases fitting TRDD3. Unmatched junction bases numbered 9, after V lost 2 bases and J lost 8 bases. The CDR3 totals 15 residues. The germline V gene encodes CDR1 TSWWSYY and CDR2 QGS. The CDR3 nucleotides are TGTGCTCTTGGGGAAAGGCTGGGGGATCGCCTCAAACTCATCTTT. It codes for CALGERLGDRLKLIF.

This clone was picked up a small number of times. This specimen includes other DNA sequences encoding the same CDR3. The V gene is TRDV1, the J gene TRDJ1; D is uncertain. Germline V gene sequence: CDR1 TSWWSYY, CDR2 QGS. V lost 3 bases and J lost 3, with 29 bases in between. The CDR3 length is 20 residues. The CDR3 reads CALGELKDYFNQSWPDKLIF. The DNA for the CDR3 is TGTGCTCTTGGGGAGCTAAAGGACTACTTTAACCAATCTTGGCCCGATAAACTCATCTTT.